This T cell receptor (beta chain) was recorded in a study of T cell changes during pregnancy in multiple sclerosis (dated by TCRdb to the late 2010s). Study-wide context: The study looked at changes in the T cell repertoire across pregnancy in women with multiple sclerosis.

A word on this clone: What antigen it recognizes has not been identified. Base qualities are missing; no much larger clone stands one base away.

Reading the germline V gene gives CDR1 SGHDT and CDR2 YYEEEE. Including cysteine and phenylalanine, the CDR3 has 18 amino acids. The retained sequence is limited to the CDR3, 54 bases, with the frame set at the first base. V loses 4 bases, J loses 4 bases, and the germline ends lie 26 bases apart. Receptors were amplified or captured by the immunoSEQ multiplex PCR assay. Entries here come from immuneACCESS through TCRdb and include only in-frame sequences with V and J called. Some clones fail to appear in such tables; in the studies checked, an unresolved V gene covers under half of the shortfall, and the cause of the remainder is unknown. The sample profile shows more than 15,000 clones; about 88% of them were found once. Approximately 8% of the sample is taken by the ten largest.

This TCR was sampled from a female donor in good health, enrolled as a control in a pregnancy study. The chain couples TRBV5-6 to TRBJ1-2; matching of 6 bases hints at TRBD1 as the D gene. The specimen comprised CD8+ T cells from peripheral blood mononuclear cells, sampled in the second trimester of pregnancy. The DNA is TGTGCCAGCAGCCACGGTTGGACAGTTGTCCCTTTAACCTATGGCTACACCTTC. The resulting protein is CASSHGWTVVPLTYGYTF.